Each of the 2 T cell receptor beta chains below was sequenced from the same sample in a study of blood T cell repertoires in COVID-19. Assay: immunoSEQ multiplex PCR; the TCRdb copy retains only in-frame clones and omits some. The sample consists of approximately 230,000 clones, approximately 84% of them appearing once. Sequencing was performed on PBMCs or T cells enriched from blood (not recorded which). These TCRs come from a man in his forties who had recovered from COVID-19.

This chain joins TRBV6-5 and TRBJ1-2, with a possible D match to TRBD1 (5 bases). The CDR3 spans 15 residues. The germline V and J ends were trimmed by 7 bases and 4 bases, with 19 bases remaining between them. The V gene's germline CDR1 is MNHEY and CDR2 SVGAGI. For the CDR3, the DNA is TGTGCCAGCACCCGAACCAGGGATGAAGGCTATGGCTACACCTTC. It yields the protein CASTRTRDEGYGYTF.

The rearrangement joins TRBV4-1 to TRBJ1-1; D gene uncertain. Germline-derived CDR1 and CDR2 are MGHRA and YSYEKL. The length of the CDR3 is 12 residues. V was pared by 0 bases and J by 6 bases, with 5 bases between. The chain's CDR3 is CASSQEGAEAFF. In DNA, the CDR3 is TGCGCCAGCAGCCAAGAGGGAGCTGAAGCTTTCTTT.